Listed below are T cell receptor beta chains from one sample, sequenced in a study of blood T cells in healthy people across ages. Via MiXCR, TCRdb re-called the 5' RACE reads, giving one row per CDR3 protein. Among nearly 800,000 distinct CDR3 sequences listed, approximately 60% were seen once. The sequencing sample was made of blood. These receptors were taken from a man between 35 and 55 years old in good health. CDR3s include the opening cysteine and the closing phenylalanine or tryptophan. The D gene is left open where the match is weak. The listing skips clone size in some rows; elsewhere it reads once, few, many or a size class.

CDR3nt: TGTGCCAGCAGCGACGGAGGTGGCGTGGCGACGCAGTATTTT; CDR3aa: CASSDGGGVATQYF; d_gene: .; abundance: few; v_gene: TRBV5-5; j_gene: TRBJ2-3; len: 14
CDR3nt: TGCAGCGTTGCGGGGGCAAGAGGTGAGCAGTTCTTC; CDR3aa: CSVAGARGEQFF; d_gene: .; abundance: few; v_gene: TRBV29-1; j_gene: TRBJ2-1; len: 12
CDR3nt: TGTGCCAGCAGCTCGGGGACCGGGACACCATTCTACGAGCAGTACTTC; CDR3aa: CASSSGTGTPFYEQYF; d_gene: .; abundance: .; v_gene: TRBV7-2; j_gene: TRBJ2-7; len: 16
CDR3nt: TGTGCCAGCAGCTTAGCCGAAGCGGGAGGGCAAGAGACCCAGTACTTC; CDR3aa: CASSLAEAGGQETQYF; d_gene: TRBD2; abundance: .; v_gene: TRBV7-9; j_gene: TRBJ2-5; len: 16
CDR3nt: TGCGCCAGCAGCCTTATGACAGGGGGCACAGATACGCAGTATTTT; CDR3aa: CASSLMTGGTDTQYF; d_gene: TRBD1; abundance: many; v_gene: TRBV5-1; j_gene: TRBJ2-3; len: 15
CDR3nt: TGCAGTGCCCACCCCGGGACAGCGATTTACGAGCAGTACTTC; CDR3aa: CSAHPGTAIYEQYF; d_gene: TRBD1; abundance: .; v_gene: TRBV20-1; j_gene: TRBJ2-7; len: 14
CDR3nt: TGTGCCAGCAGAGGAACTAGCGGAGAATACGAGCAGTACTTC; CDR3aa: CASRGTSGEYEQYF; d_gene: TRBD2; abundance: .; v_gene: TRBV25-1; j_gene: TRBJ2-7; len: 14
CDR3nt: TGCGCCAGCGGACTAGGGGGGACAGGGGGAGCCGGTGGCTACACCTTC; CDR3aa: CASGLGGTGGAGGYTF; d_gene: TRBD1; abundance: .; v_gene: TRBV5-1; j_gene: TRBJ1-2; len: 16
CDR3nt: TGTGCCAGCAGCTACCTCGGACAGGCGGGCCCAGATACGCAGTATTTT; CDR3aa: CASSYLGQAGPDTQYF; d_gene: TRBD1; abundance: .; v_gene: TRBV7-3; j_gene: TRBJ2-3; len: 16
CDR3nt: TGCAGTGCTAGAGCATTTTCAGCAAGCTCCTACAATGAGCAGTTCTTC; CDR3aa: CSARAFSASSYNEQFF; d_gene: .; abundance: few; v_gene: TRBV20-1; j_gene: TRBJ2-1; len: 16
CDR3nt: TGTGCCAGCAGCTTCTCAACAGGACTAGCGGGAGACTACGAGCAGTACTTC; CDR3aa: CASSFSTGLAGDYEQYF; d_gene: TRBD2; abundance: few; v_gene: TRBV7-2; j_gene: TRBJ2-7; len: 17
CDR3nt: TGTGCCAGCAGCTTAGTGCCGGGGGGAAAAACAGATACGCAGTATTTT; CDR3aa: CASSLVPGGKTDTQYF; d_gene: TRBD2; abundance: .; v_gene: TRBV7-2; j_gene: TRBJ2-3; len: 16
CDR3nt: TGTGCCAGCAGCTTAAAGCGGGCGGGGGAAACCGCCTATGGCTACACCTTC; CDR3aa: CASSLKRAGETAYGYTF; d_gene: .; abundance: few; v_gene: TRBV7-6; j_gene: TRBJ1-2; len: 17
CDR3nt: TGTGCCAGCTCACTCGGGGCCCACGAGGATGAGCAGTTCTTC; CDR3aa: CASSLGAHEDEQFF; d_gene: .; abundance: .; v_gene: TRBV18; j_gene: TRBJ2-1; len: 14
CDR3nt: TGTGCCAGCAGCAGGGGCAGGGAGGAGGGCTACACCTTC; CDR3aa: CASSRGREEGYTF; d_gene: .; abundance: .; v_gene: TRBV12-3/TRBV12-4; j_gene: TRBJ1-2; len: 13
CDR3nt: TGTGCCAGCAGCTTAGCAGGGTTGAGTGGTGAAAAACTGTTTTTT; CDR3aa: CASSLAGLSGEKLFF; d_gene: .; abundance: many; v_gene: TRBV7-2; j_gene: TRBJ1-4; len: 15
CDR3nt: TGTGCCAGCAGCTTAGGCCACACCTACGAGCAGTACTTC; CDR3aa: CASSLGHTYEQYF; d_gene: .; abundance: .; v_gene: TRBV7-2; j_gene: TRBJ2-7; len: 13
CDR3nt: TGTGCCAGCAGTATCACAGGGGACTCCTACGAGCAGTACTTC; CDR3aa: CASSITGDSYEQYF; d_gene: TRBD1; abundance: few; v_gene: TRBV12-3/TRBV12-4; j_gene: TRBJ2-7; len: 14
CDR3nt: TGTGCCAGCTTCAGTGCGGGCTACGAGCAGTACTTC; CDR3aa: CASFSAGYEQYF; d_gene: .; abundance: .; v_gene: TRBV6-5; j_gene: TRBJ2-7; len: 12
CDR3nt: TGCAGCGTGAGCGGGGGCCCCGATACGCAGTATTTT; CDR3aa: CSVSGGPDTQYF; d_gene: TRBD2; abundance: .; v_gene: TRBV29-1; j_gene: TRBJ2-3; len: 12
CDR3nt: TGTGCCAGCAGTTTGGGCAGGCCAACGGTGGCTCGGGAGCAGTACTTC; CDR3aa: CASSLGRPTVAREQYF; d_gene: .; abundance: .; v_gene: TRBV27; j_gene: TRBJ2-7; len: 16
CDR3nt: TGTGCCAGCACCCCTGTGGGAGGGGGCGAGGGAAGGGCCTACAATGAGCAGTTCTTC; CDR3aa: CASTPVGGGEGRAYNEQFF; d_gene: .; abundance: few; v_gene: TRBV7-9; j_gene: TRBJ2-1; len: 19
CDR3nt: TGTGCCAGCAGCGCGGCTGGGGTGCACTCCTCCTACAATGAGCAGTTCTTC; CDR3aa: CASSAAGVHSSYNEQFF; d_gene: .; abundance: .; v_gene: TRBV28; j_gene: TRBJ2-1; len: 17
CDR3nt: TGCAGCGCTGTGAGGGGACCGTACGAGCAGTACTTC; CDR3aa: CSAVRGPYEQYF; d_gene: .; abundance: .; v_gene: TRBV29-1; j_gene: TRBJ2-7; len: 12
CDR3nt: TGTGCCAGCAGCTTGGGTAGCGAGGGCAATGAGCAGTTCTTC; CDR3aa: CASSLGSEGNEQFF; d_gene: .; abundance: .; v_gene: TRBV7-3; j_gene: TRBJ2-1; len: 14
CDR3nt: TGCAGTGCTAGGATCGGCCAGGTCAATCAGCCCCAGCATTTT; CDR3aa: CSARIGQVNQPQHF; d_gene: .; abundance: .; v_gene: TRBV20-1; j_gene: TRBJ1-5; len: 14
CDR3nt: TGCAGTGCTGCTATACGAATCCTAGCGGGAGTTAATAACGAGCAGTACTTC; CDR3aa: CSAAIRILAGVNNEQYF; d_gene: TRBD2; abundance: .; v_gene: TRBV20-1; j_gene: TRBJ2-7; len: 17
CDR3nt: TGTGCCAGCACCGAATCCCCGGGACAGGGCACTTACAATGAGCAGTACTTC; CDR3aa: CASTESPGQGTYNEQYF; d_gene: TRBD1; abundance: once; v_gene: TRBV5-5; j_gene: TRBJ2-7; len: 17
CDR3nt: TGTGCCAGCAGTACATACGGGTATAGCACAGATACGCAGTATTTT; CDR3aa: CASSTYGYSTDTQYF; d_gene: .; abundance: .; v_gene: TRBV6-5; j_gene: TRBJ2-3; len: 15
CDR3nt: TGTGCCACCAAGCGGGACACCGGCACAGATACGCAGTATTTT; CDR3aa: CATKRDTGTDTQYF; d_gene: .; abundance: .; v_gene: TRBV25-1; j_gene: TRBJ2-3; len: 14
CDR3nt: TGTGCCAGCAGCTTGCAGACTGGCTACGAGCAGTACTTC; CDR3aa: CASSLQTGYEQYF; d_gene: .; abundance: .; v_gene: TRBV7-2; j_gene: TRBJ2-7; len: 13
CDR3nt: TGCGCCAGCAGCCAAGGACCAGCTAACTATGGCTACACCTTC; CDR3aa: CASSQGPANYGYTF; d_gene: .; abundance: few; v_gene: TRBV4-3; j_gene: TRBJ1-2; len: 14
CDR3nt: TGTGCCAGCAGCGTAGTGGCGGGGGAACCCACAGATACGCAGTGTTTT; CDR3aa: CASSVVAGEPTDTQCF; d_gene: TRBD2; abundance: .; v_gene: TRBV9; j_gene: TRBJ2-3; len: 16
CDR3nt: TGTGCCAGCAGCCAGAGTACGGATGGGGGAGAGACCCAGTACTTC; CDR3aa: CASSQSTDGGETQYF; d_gene: .; abundance: .; v_gene: TRBV7-3; j_gene: TRBJ2-5; len: 15
CDR3nt: TGTGCCAGCAGCTTAGATCTGGCGGGCGGGTACTTC; CDR3aa: CASSLDLAGGYF; d_gene: .; abundance: .; v_gene: TRBV7-2; j_gene: TRBJ2-5; len: 12
CDR3nt: TGTGCCAGCAGCGTAAGGACTAGCGGGACCCTACCCTACAATGAGCAGTTCTTC; CDR3aa: CASSVRTSGTLPYNEQFF; d_gene: TRBD2; abundance: few; v_gene: TRBV7-2; j_gene: TRBJ2-1; len: 18
CDR3nt: TGCAGCGTTGAGAGCGGAAACAATGAGCAGTTCTTC; CDR3aa: CSVESGNNEQFF; d_gene: .; abundance: .; v_gene: TRBV29-1; j_gene: TRBJ2-1; len: 12
CDR3nt: TGCAGCGTTCGGCCGAGGGGGTTCCACGAGCAGTACTTC; CDR3aa: CSVRPRGFHEQYF; d_gene: .; abundance: once; v_gene: TRBV29-1; j_gene: TRBJ2-7; len: 13
CDR3nt: TGTGCCAGCAGTTTAGGGGCCAGCCCCTACGAGCAGTACTTC; CDR3aa: CASSLGASPYEQYF; d_gene: .; abundance: few; v_gene: TRBV27; j_gene: TRBJ2-7; len: 14
CDR3nt: TGTGCCATCAGTGAGGGACTAGCGGAGAAAGATACGCAGTATTTT; CDR3aa: CAISEGLAEKDTQYF; d_gene: TRBD2; abundance: .; v_gene: TRBV10-3; j_gene: TRBJ2-3; len: 15
CDR3nt: TGCGCCAGCAGCCTTGGGACAGGGCTTGGCAATGAGCAGTTCTTC; CDR3aa: CASSLGTGLGNEQFF; d_gene: TRBD1; abundance: few; v_gene: TRBV5-1; j_gene: TRBJ2-1; len: 15
CDR3nt: TGTGCCAGCAGCGACCCTACAGACTACGAGCAGTACTTC; CDR3aa: CASSDPTDYEQYF; d_gene: .; abundance: few; v_gene: TRBV2; j_gene: TRBJ2-7; len: 13
CDR3nt: TGTGCCAGCAGCCTGGTACAGGGATTATATGAGCAGTTCTTC; CDR3aa: CASSLVQGLYEQFF; d_gene: .; abundance: .; v_gene: TRBV7-3; j_gene: TRBJ2-1; len: 14
CDR3nt: TGTGCCACCAGTGATCCTTATTCGGGACAGGAGGCGAGCACCTACGAGCAGTACTTC; CDR3aa: CATSDPYSGQEASTYEQYF; d_gene: TRBD1; abundance: .; v_gene: TRBV24-1; j_gene: TRBJ2-7; len: 19
CDR3nt: TGTGCCACCCAGGGACTGGCAAACACCGGGGAGCTGTTTTTT; CDR3aa: CATQGLANTGELFF; d_gene: .; abundance: .; v_gene: TRBV6-6; j_gene: TRBJ2-2; len: 14
CDR3nt: TGTGCCAGCAGTGGGGGGGGGGGAGAAGAGACCCAGTACTTC; CDR3aa: CASSGGGGEETQYF; d_gene: TRBD2; abundance: medium-sized; v_gene: TRBV7-3; j_gene: TRBJ2-5; len: 14
CDR3nt: TGTGCCAGCAGCCCGAGGGCGGGGGGGAACACTGAAGCTTTCTTT; CDR3aa: CASSPRAGGNTEAFF; d_gene: .; abundance: .; v_gene: TRBV7-2; j_gene: TRBJ1-1; len: 15
CDR3nt: TGCGCCAGCAGCCAAGTGGCTGACAACACTGAAGCTTTCTTT; CDR3aa: CASSQVADNTEAFF; d_gene: .; abundance: .; v_gene: TRBV4-1; j_gene: TRBJ1-1; len: 14
CDR3nt: TGTGCCAGCAGCTTCCGGACTAGTTTGCTCAAAGAGACCCAGTACTTC; CDR3aa: CASSFRTSLLKETQYF; d_gene: TRBD2; abundance: .; v_gene: TRBV14; j_gene: TRBJ2-5; len: 16
CDR3nt: TGTGCCAGCAGCTTCGGGGAGGGTACGAGGGATGAGCAGTTCTTC; CDR3aa: CASSFGEGTRDEQFF; d_gene: TRBD2; abundance: .; v_gene: TRBV9; j_gene: TRBJ2-1; len: 15
CDR3nt: TGTGCCAGCAGCTCCGGGACGGATAATCAGCCCCAGCATTTT; CDR3aa: CASSSGTDNQPQHF; d_gene: .; abundance: .; v_gene: TRBV6-2/TRBV6-3; j_gene: TRBJ1-5; len: 14